These 6 T cell receptor beta chains share one sample of origin, sequenced in a study of PD-1 blockade in classical Hodgkin lymphoma. All the patients suffered relapse after autologous stem cell transplantation, and brentuximab vedotin exposure differed. Libraries were prepared by immunoSEQ multiplex PCR; TCRdb keeps only in-frame clonotypes and omits some of them. Altogether 60,000 to 75,000 clones are present, around nine tenths being singletons, with the ten largest covering approximately 9.9%. The input for sequencing was peripheral blood mononuclear cells (PBMCs), taken at baseline. The receptors were sampled from a human donor with classical Hodgkin lymphoma.

The V and J genes are TRBV5-8 and TRBJ2-3; 8 bases line up with TRBD2. CDR3 length: 16 residues. Germline V gene sequence: CDR1 SGHTS, CDR2 YDEGEE. The V gene end was trimmed by 0 bases and the J gene end by 2 bases; junction bases not matched to a gene: 5. CDR3 residues: CASSLELAVNTDTQYF. CDR3 bases: TGTGCCAGCAGCTTGGAACTAGCGGTAAACACAGATACGCAGTATTTT.

The rearrangement links TRBV6-5 to TRBJ2-5; 7 bases are shared with TRBD2. Trimming at V came to 0 bases and at J to 3 bases, leaving 1 base not matched to a gene. Germline CDR1 reads MNHEY; CDR2 reads SVGAGI. The CDR3 sequence is 14 residues long. Here the CDR3 DNA reads TGTGCCAGCAGTTACTCGGGGGGGGAAGAGACCCAGTACTTC. It encodes CASSYSGGEETQYF.

The sample holds one count of this clone. The gene calls are TRBV27 and TRBJ1-5; D remains unclear. With 0 bases removed from V and 4 bases from J, the gap between germline ends came to 4 bases. The CDR3 loop spans 13 amino acids. Germline V gene lookup returns CDR1 MNHEY and CDR2 SMNVEV (reference sequence). The CDR3 loop is CASSLSWNQPQHF. CDR3 DNA sequence: TGTGCCAGCAGTTTATCATGGAATCAGCCCCAGCATTTT.

The chain couples TRBV19 to TRBJ1-2; no reliable D call. V lost 7 bases and J lost 6, with 24 bases in between. CDR3 length: 16 residues. Germline lookup yields CDR1 LNHDA and CDR2 SQIVND (reference sequence). This CDR3 is CASIPRPPVSFDGYTF. Written as DNA, the CDR3 is TGTGCCAGTATACCGAGGCCCCCGGTAAGTTTTGATGGCTACACCTTC. Looking up the rest from reference TRBV19 and TRBJ1-2 gives the full variable domain: DGGITQSPKYLFRKEGQNVTLSCEQNLNHDAMYWYRQDPGQGLRLIYYSQIVNDFQKGDIAEGYSVSREKKESFPLTVTSAQKNPTAFYLCASIPRPPVSFDGYTFGSGTRLTVV.

The chain joins TRBV6-5 to TRBJ1-2; D might be TRBD1 (5 bases). The CDR3 extends over 15 amino acids. Germline CDR1 and CDR2: MNHEY and SVGAGI. V was shortened by 0 bases and J by 3 bases, with 11 bases between the two germline ends. The chain's CDR3 is CASSYSRDSDYGYTF. DNA for the CDR3: TGTGCCAGCAGTTACTCCCGTGACAGCGACTATGGCTACACCTTC.

The V and J genes are TRBV5-5 and TRBJ2-7, with D possibly matching TRBD2 (6 bases). With 0 bases removed from V and 9 bases from J, the gap between germline ends came to 13 bases. The CDR3 sequence is 13 residues long. Germline assignment: CDR1 SGHKS and CDR2 YYEKEE (reference sequence). The DNA of the CDR3 is TGTGCCAGCAGCTTGGACGGGGGAAGGGGGCAGTACTTC. Translation gives CASSLDGGRGQYF. The variable domain in full, completed from reference TRBV5-5 and TRBJ2-7, reads DAGVTQSPTHLIKTRGQQVTLRCSPISGHKSVSWYQQVLGQGPQFIFQYYEKEERGRGNFPDRFSARQFPNYSSELNVNALLLGDSALYLCASSLDGGRGQYFGPGTRLTVT.